A single sample gave rise to the 31 T cell receptor beta chains below, sequenced in a study of T cells in Graves' hyperthyroidism and ophthalmopathy. Authors of the study amplified TCR beta CDR3 regions from RNA transcripts. A first-round RT-PCR of the TCR CDR3 used the HTBI primer set. MiXCR, run by TCRdb on the multiplex PCR reads, gives a single entry per CDR3 protein. The sample shows 300,000 to 400,000 distinct CDR3 sequences, approximately 15% of them seen only once. Sequenced: blood. The receptors shown here come from an older woman with Graves' hyperthyroidism.

This clonotype was found a few times. Its ends do not fully match the called genes, so a read error is possible. This sequence joins TRBV27 and TRBJ2-3; D remains unclear. The V gene's germline CDR1 is MNHEY and CDR2 SMNVEV (reference sequence). The length of the CDR3 is 14 residues. The CDR3 DNA reads as TGTGCCAGCAGTCTATCTAGGAGTTCAGATACGCAGTATTTT. Residues: CASSLSRSSDTQYF.

This chain joins TRBV9 and TRBJ1-2, with TRBD1 matching 7 bases. The length of the CDR3 is 14 residues. Germline V gives CDR1 SGDLS, CDR2 YYNGEE. Trimming cost V 0 bases and J 8 bases; bases outside gene matches: 7. The CDR3 DNA reads TGTGCCAGCAGCGTAGTTGCAGGGGGAGGAGGCTACACCTTC. It codes for CASSVVAGGGGYTF.

This clonotype occurred many times. The V call is TRBV18, the J call TRBJ2-1; D remains unclear. The germline CDR1 and CDR2 sequences are KGHSH and LQKENI. The CDR3 extends over 14 amino acids. Trimming stripped 3 bases from V and 6 bases from J, with 12 bases between. The CDR3 reads CASSPQKSPNEQFF. Written as DNA, the CDR3 is TGTGCCAGCTCACCCCAGAAGAGCCCCAATGAGCAGTTCTTC.

The chain carries TRBV6-4 and TRBJ2-1; 7 bases map to TRBD2. This CDR3 is built from 14 residues. From germline, CDR1 is MRHNA and CDR2 SNTAGT. J lost 10 bases, V lost 6 bases, and 12 bases had no gene match. CDR3 sequence reads: CASSDRGVTEEQFF. In nucleotides, the CDR3 is TGTGCCAGCAGCGACCGGGGGGTGACAGAAGAGCAGTTCTTC.

This clonotype was detected only a few times. V and J are TRBV30 and TRBJ1-5, with D hard to call. Germline CDR1 reads GTSNPN; CDR2 reads SVGIG (reference sequence). This CDR3 contains 15 residues. Trimming removed 0 bases from V and 1 base from J, with 10 bases in between. The CDR3 DNA is TGTGCCTGGAGTGTGGGTTATACGAGCAATCAGCCCCAGCATTTT. Protein product: CAWSVGYTSNQPQHF.

This clonotype was observed many times. The chain is built from TRBV10-3 and TRBJ2-1; 10 positions match TRBD1. The CDR3 is 12 amino acids. The V gene's germline CDR1 is ENHRY and CDR2 SYGVKD. V trimming: 8 bases; J trimming: 5 bases; junction bases outside the gene matches: 0. The CDR3 loop is CAIGQGDNEQFF. The CDR3 DNA follows: TGTGCCATCGGACAGGGGGACAATGAGCAGTTCTTC.

On this clonotype itself: One base away lies a much larger clone, so this may be a sequencing read error. The gene calls are TRBV12-5 and TRBJ2-5; 8 positions match TRBD1. V lost 1 base and J lost 4; bases outside the gene matches: 8. The CDR3 covers 16 residues. CDR1 and CDR2 (germline): LGHNT, FRNRAP. The CDR3 region is CASGLDAQGAGETQYF. Here the CDR3 DNA reads TGTGCTAGTGGTTTGGACGCCCAGGGGGCAGGAGAGACCCAGTACTTC. The full variable domain, with the rest looked up from reference TRBV12-5 and TRBJ2-5, is DARVTQTPRHKVTEMGQEVTMRCQPILGHNTVFWYRQTMMQGLELLAYFRNRAPLDDSGMPKDRFSAEMPDATLATLKIQPSEPRDSAVYFCASGLDAQGAGETQYFGPGTRLLVL.

This clonotype was observed many times. The chain uses TRBV3-1 and TRBJ1-1; D is unclear. Germline-derived CDR1 and CDR2 are LGHDT and YNNKEL (reference sequence). The CDR3 contains 16 residues. V gave up 0 bases and J gave up 1 base, with 12 bases separating them. As DNA, the CDR3 is TGTGCCAGCAGCCAAGAGAGGGAGGGAGAGAACACTGAAGCTTTCTTT. Translation: CASSQEREGENTEAFF.

This clonotype was counted at least ten times. J is TRBJ1-1 and V is TRBV7-9; D may be TRBD1 (5 bases). CDR3 size: 12 residues. Trimming took off 6 bases at V and 8 bases at J, with 13 bases between the two ends. CDR1 and CDR2 from the germline V gene are SEHNR and FQNEAQ (reference sequence). CDR3 region: CASSKGRREAFF. The CDR3 nucleotides are TGTGCCAGCAGTAAGGGGCGCAGGGAAGCTTTCTTT.

This clonotype was seen a handful of times. The chain joins TRBV24-1 to TRBJ2-1; D may be TRBD2 (6 bases). The germline V and J ends were trimmed by 4 bases and 10 bases, with 13 bases remaining between them. This CDR3 region has 13 residues. The germline CDR1 and CDR2 sequences are KGHDR and SFDVKD. The CDR3 protein is CATSESPDYEQFF. In DNA, the CDR3 is TGTGCCACCAGTGAGTCTCCGGACTACGAGCAGTTCTTC.

The chain recombines TRBV12-5 with TRBJ2-7; no clear D. Germline-derived CDR1 and CDR2 are LGHNT and FRNRAP. Trimming shortened V by 4 bases and J by 1 base, and 8 bases separated the two germline ends. The CDR3 covers 13 residues. In DNA, the CDR3 is TGTGCTAGTGGTTCTCTAGATTCCTACGAGCAGTACTTC. Protein product: CASGSLDSYEQYF.

This clonotype was seen a handful of times. The chain couples TRBV6-5 to TRBJ2-2; 16 bases line up with TRBD2. Trimming cost V 2 bases and J 3 bases; bases outside gene matches: 3. This CDR3 contains 18 residues. From germline, CDR1 is MNHEY and CDR2 SVGAGI. The CDR3 DNA reads as TGTGCCAGCAGTTACCTCGGGACTAGCGGGAGGGACACCGGGGAGCTGTTTTTT. Translated: CASSYLGTSGRDTGELFF.

This clonotype was observed many times. The chain has TRBV24-1 and TRBJ2-1, with D uncertain. Germline loops: CDR1 KGHDR, CDR2 SFDVKD. V dropped 1 base and J dropped 4 bases, with 10 bases sitting between them. The CDR3 is made up of 15 amino acids. In DNA form, the CDR3 reads TGTGCCACCAGTGATTTTTCACAGCATTACAATGAGCAGTTCTTC. Protein: CATSDFSQHYNEQFF.

This sequence joins TRBV3-1 and TRBJ1-1; no reliable D call. The CDR3 is made up of 15 amino acids. The germline V gene has CDR1 LGHDT and CDR2 YNNKEL (reference sequence). Trimming removed 3 bases at V and 10 bases at J, with 21 bases between. The CDR3 DNA reads TGTGCCAGCAGCCATGTGGGTAGTGGGCCGAGGGTAGCTTTCTTT. Amino acids: CASSHVGSGPRVAFF. Full variable domain (missing parts from reference TRBV3-1 and TRBJ1-1): DTAVSQTPKYLVTQMGNDKSIKCEQNLGHDTMYWYKQDSKKFLKIMFSYNNKELIINETVPNRFSPKSPDKAHLNLHINSLELGDSAVYFCASSHVGSGPRVAFFGQGTRLTVV.

J is TRBJ2-7 and V is TRBV28; 9 bases match TRBD1. There are 15 residues in the CDR3. The junction had 6 bases not matched to a gene; V was cut back by 4 bases and J by 2 bases. Looked up from germline, CDR1 is MDHEN and CDR2 is SYDVKM. The CDR3 protein is CASSSAGTGPYEQYF. The CDR3 DNA is TGTGCCAGCAGTTCAGCCGGGACAGGGCCCTACGAGCAGTACTTC.

The chain uses TRBV19 and TRBJ2-3; maybe TRBD2 (5 bases). Germline assignment: CDR1 LNHDA and CDR2 SQIVND (reference sequence). V was clipped by 6 bases and J by 6 bases, with 10 bases between them. The CDR3 consists of 12 residues. The DNA for the CDR3 is TGTGCCAGTAGGGGTAGGAGGGATACGCAGTATTTT. This sequence encodes CASRGRRDTQYF.

This clonotype was seen a few times. Since the CDR3 does not end with the conserved phenylalanine or tryptophan, this likely comes from a read error. The chain is built from TRBV7-9 and TRBJ2-1; 8 nucleotides match TRBD2. CDR3 length: 17 residues. Per the germline V gene, CDR1 is SEHNR and CDR2 is FQNEAQ (reference sequence). Trimming took 4 bases from V and 3 from J; bases not matched to a gene: 11. CDR3 protein: CASSSTLLAERYNEQFS. The CDR3 DNA is TGTGCCAGCAGCTCAACCCTACTAGCGGAGCGCTACAATGAGCAGTTCTCC.

This clonotype turned up a few times. The rearrangement uses TRBV24-1 and TRBJ2-1; 7 bases match TRBD1. The trim removed 1 base at V and 7 bases at J, leaving 3 bases unmatched. This CDR3 region has 14 residues. Germline V gene sequence: CDR1 KGHDR, CDR2 SFDVKD. CDR3 sequence (DNA): TGTGCCACCAGTGATTTTACAGGGGAAAATGAGCAGTTCTTC. This sequence encodes CATSDFTGENEQFF.

This clonotype has at least ten counts. J is TRBJ1-1 and V is TRBV2; D unclear. V was cut by 6 bases and J by 0 bases, with 8 bases left in between. The CDR3 covers 13 residues. Germline values: CDR1 SNHLY, CDR2 FYNNEI. The CDR3: CASRPRVNTEAFF. The CDR3 nucleotides read TGTGCCAGCAGGCCCCGGGTGAACACTGAAGCTTTCTTT.

This clonotype appeared once. V usage is TRBV28 and J usage is TRBJ2-3; TRBD1 agrees at 7 bases. Germline values: CDR1 MDHEN, CDR2 SYDVKM. The trim removed 5 bases at V and 4 bases at J, leaving 6 bases unmatched. There are 14 residues in the CDR3. Here the CDR3 reads CASSDRDPPDTQYF. Here the CDR3 DNA reads TGTGCCAGCAGTGACAGGGATCCCCCAGATACGCAGTATTTT.

This clonotype was detected only a few times. This chain links TRBV7-3 with TRBJ2-6, with D hard to call. V lost 5 bases and J lost 4, with 9 bases in between. The CDR3 contains 14 residues. CDR1 and CDR2 (germline): SGHTA, FQGTGA. CDR3 in DNA: TGTGCCAGCAGCCCCTTTTTAGGGGCCAACGTCCTGACTTTC. Translation: CASSPFLGANVLTF.

This clonotype was detected many times. The chain employs TRBV27 and TRBJ2-5; D possibly corresponds to TRBD2 (6 bases). This CDR3 contains 11 residues. V gave up 6 bases and J gave up 8 bases, with 10 bases separating them. CDR1 is MNHEY, CDR2 SMNVEV, per germline (reference sequence). The CDR3 nucleotides are TGTGCCAGCAGGGGGGGTAGTACCCAGTACTTC. It is translated as CASRGGSTQYF.

This clonotype was seen many times. The V and J genes are TRBV18 and TRBJ2-5; the D is unclear. Trimming cost V 2 bases and J 3 bases, with 7 bases left between them. The CDR3 runs 13 residues. Germline values: CDR1 KGHSH, CDR2 LQKENI. The CDR3 nucleotides read TGTGCCAGCTCACCAGGGCAGGAAGAGACCCAGTACTTC. It is translated as CASSPGQEETQYF. Together with reference TRBV18 and TRBJ2-5, the CDR3 gives the full variable domain: NAGVMQNPRHLVRRRGQEARLRCSPMKGHSHVYWYRQLPEEGLKFMVYLQKENIIDESGMPKERFSAEFPKEGPSILRIQQVVRGDSAAYFCASSPGQEETQYFGPGTRLLVL.

This clonotype was seen only a few times. The J gene is TRBJ2-7, the V gene TRBV28, with D perhaps assigned TRBD1 or TRBD2 (5 bases each). Germline V gene sequence: CDR1 MDHEN, CDR2 SYDVKM. The V and J ends lost 5 bases and 6 bases respectively, with 23 bases between them. The CDR3 runs to 16 residues. The CDR3 DNA reads as TGTGCCAGCAGTCCGGGTGGGACCAGGGCTGGGCGCGAGCAGTACTTC. Amino acids: CASSPGGTRAGREQYF.

Ten or more counts support this clonotype. The chain couples TRBV3-1 to TRBJ1-5; the D gene is possibly TRBD1 (6 bases). Trimming pared 5 bases from V and 4 bases from J, leaving 9 bases between. Germline V gene lookup returns CDR1 LGHDT and CDR2 YNNKEL (reference sequence). The CDR3 sequence is 13 residues long. The CDR3 DNA follows: TGTGCCAGCAGCTCCCAGGGGAATCAGCCCCAGCATTTT. Translating it yields CASSSQGNQPQHF.

This clonotype was seen ten or more times. This rearrangement joins TRBV2 to TRBJ1-1; 12 bases align to TRBD1. V was clipped by 7 bases and J by 0 bases; unmatched bases: 15. CDR1 and CDR2 (germline): SNHLY, FYNNEI. The CDR3 consists of 19 residues. The CDR3 sequence: CASKGPRGTGGPMNTEAFF. For the CDR3, the DNA is TGTGCCAGCAAAGGCCCCCGGGGGACAGGGGGCCCCATGAACACTGAAGCTTTCTTT.

This clonotype came up many times. The chain carries TRBV27 and TRBJ1-2; D remains unclear. The CDR3 totals 16 residues. Per the germline V gene, CDR1 is MNHEY and CDR2 is SMNVEV (reference sequence). The V and J ends lost 6 bases and 8 bases respectively, with 25 bases between them. This CDR3 reads CASSPNPLGRMGGYTF. As DNA, the CDR3 is TGTGCCAGCAGCCCAAACCCGCTAGGACGGATGGGCGGCTACACCTTC.

The count of this clonotype is one. A much larger clone differs by one base, so this may be a read error. The gene calls are TRBV7-6 and TRBJ2-7, with D maybe TRBD1 (5 bases). The CDR3 has 14 amino acids. CDR1 SGHVS and CDR2 FNYEAQ come from the germline V gene. CDR3 sequence (DNA): TGTGCCGGCAGCTTGGATACAGGTCACTACGAGCAGTACTTC. It yields the protein CAGSLDTGHYEQYF. Combining the CDR3 with reference TRBV7-6 and TRBJ2-7 gives the whole variable domain GAGVSQSPRYKVTKRGQDVALRCDPISGHVSLYWYRQALGQGPEFLTYFNYEAQQDKSGLPNDRFSAERPEGSISTLTIQRTEQRDSAMYRCAGSLDTGHYEQYFGPGTRLTVT.

V and J are TRBV5-1 and TRBJ1-2; 9 nucleotides line up with TRBD1. The CDR3 sequence is 15 residues long. J was trimmed by 4 bases and V by 0 bases; bases with no gene match: 4. Germline V gene data show CDR1 as SGHRS and CDR2 as YFSETQ. The CDR3: CASSLATGGVYGYTF. CDR3 DNA sequence: TGCGCCAGCAGCTTGGCCACAGGGGGCGTCTATGGCTACACCTTC.

CDR3 sequence: CASSFLGTQNEKLFF. CDR3 nucleotide sequence: TGTGCCAGCAGCTTCTTGGGGACACAGAATGAAAAACTGTTTTTT. The chain has TRBV7-9 and TRBJ1-4, with a weak D call TRBD1 (6 bases). The CDR3 spans 15 residues. CDR1 is SEHNR and CDR2 is FQNEAQ in the germline V gene (reference sequence). The V and J ends lost 3 bases and 5 bases respectively, with 13 bases between them. Complete variable domain (other parts from reference TRBV7-9 and TRBJ1-4): DTGVSQNPRHKITKRGQNVTFRCDPISEHNRLYWYRQTLGQGPEFLTYFQNEAQLEKSRLLSDRFSAERPKGSFSTLEIQRTEQGDSAMYLCASSFLGTQNEKLFFGSGTQLSVL.

The J gene is TRBJ2-7, the V gene TRBV2, with D maybe TRBD1 (6 bases). The V and J ends lost 5 bases and 7 bases respectively, with 15 bases between them. There are 13 residues in the CDR3. The germline CDR1 and CDR2 sequences are SNHLY and FYNNEI. CDR3 in DNA: TGTGCCAGCAGTTATGCCCCGCAGGGGGAGCAGTACTTC. Protein product: CASSYAPQGEQYF. Combining the CDR3 with reference TRBV2 and TRBJ2-7 gives the whole variable domain EPEVTQTPSHQVTQMGQEVILRCVPISNHLYFYWYRQILGQKVEFLVSFYNNEISEKSEIFDDQFSVERPDGSNFTLKIRSTKLEDSAMYFCASSYAPQGEQYFGPGTRLTVT.